A selection of T cell receptor beta chains follows, all from one sample in a study of T-cell memory formation after mild COVID-19. TCRdb re-derived calls from the 5' RACE reads in MiXCR, one entry per CDR3 protein. The repertoire has more than 300,000 distinct CDR3 sequences, 20% to 25% of them found once; the top ten carry over 20%. Specimen: PBMCs or a T cell subset sorted from them (not recorded which). The source is a man aged 18 to 30 who had mild COVID-19 (a few samples of this study predate the infection). Cell type and time point are not known. The CDR3 runs from the conserved cysteine through the conserved F or W. D genes are given only for firm matches. Only part of the rows carry a size: once, few, many, or a class if the clone is expanded.

>TRBJ2-1|.|.|TRBV4-1
TGCGCCAGCAGCCAAGACGATGGGCAGGGGTGGCATGAGCAGTTCTTC
CASSQDDGQGWHEQFF
>TRBJ1-2|few|.|TRBV7-2
TGTGCCAGCAGCTTAGAACGACAGACCAGCTATGGCTACACCTTC
CASSLERQTSYGYTF
>TRBJ1-4|once|TRBD1|TRBV4-1
TGCGCCAGCAGCCAAGGGACAGGGATCAGTACTAATGAAAAACTGTTTTTT
CASSQGTGISTNEKLFF
>TRBJ1-4|.|TRBD1|TRBV12-3/TRBV12-4
TGTGCCAGCAGTTCTAACAGGGGGTATGAAAAACTGTTTTTT
CASSSNRGYEKLFF
>TRBJ2-5|.|TRBD2|TRBV5-1
TGCGCCAGCAGCCATAGCGGGGGGGAAGAGACCCAGTACTTC
CASSHSGGEETQYF
>TRBJ1-1|few|.|TRBV9
TGTGCCAGCAGCGTAGGTCAGGGGCGCGGGGGCACTGAAGCTTTCTTT
CASSVGQGRGGTEAFF
>TRBJ2-2|few|.|TRBV7-2
TGTGCCAGCAGCCTCTTAGGACACCCCGACGGGGAGCTGTTTTTT
CASSLLGHPDGELFF
>TRBJ2-7|many|.|TRBV7-9
TGTGCCAGCAGCCTGTCCTACGAGCAGTACTTC
CASSLSYEQYF
>TRBJ2-1|few|.|TRBV7-2
TGTGCCAGCAGCTTCCCGCGGCCTGTGGAGCAGTTCTTC
CASSFPRPVEQFF
>TRBJ2-4|few|TRBD1|TRBV20-1
TGCAGTGCTAGCCAACCGGGACAGGGTGAACACATTCAGTACTTC
CSASQPGQGEHIQYF
>TRBJ2-1|.|TRBD2|TRBV7-2
TGTGCCAGCAGCTTACGGACTAGCGGGGGCACCTACAATGAGCAGTTCTTC
CASSLRTSGGTYNEQFF
>TRBJ2-7|few|.|TRBV6-5
TGTGCCAGCCACGCCCGTAGGGCCGGAGAGCAGTACTTC
CASHARRAGEQYF
>TRBJ1-4|.|.|TRBV29-1
TGCAGCGTTAAACGGTCACAAGGAAAACTGTTTTTT
CSVKRSQGKLFF
>TRBJ1-6|.|.|TRBV20-1
TGCAGTGCCAGAGGGGTCGGCGGGGATTCACCCCTCCACTTT
CSARGVGGDSPLHF
>TRBJ1-6|few|.|TRBV20-1
TGCAGTGCTAGAGACTTTATACCCGCCCCTGCAATTTCACCCCTCCACTTT
CSARDFIPAPAISPLHF
>TRBJ2-5|.|TRBD1|TRBV7-9
TGTGCCAGCAGCTCCACAGGGGACCGAGAGACCCAGTACTTC
CASSSTGDRETQYF
>TRBJ2-5|few|.|TRBV6-5
TGTGCCAGCAGTGGACAGAATTCGCAAGAGACCCAGTACTTC
CASSGQNSQETQYF
>TRBJ2-1|.|TRBD1|TRBV3-1
TGTGCCAGCAGCCAAAACAGGGGCAATGAGCAGTTCTTC
CASSQNRGNEQFF
>TRBJ1-1|few|.|TRBV3-1
TGTGCCAGCAGCCAAGTCCGGTTAATGAACACTGAAGCTTTCTTT
CASSQVRLMNTEAFF
>TRBJ1-1|.|.|TRBV19
TGTGCCAGTACCCCCTCGTTGGGGAGCCTCCTGGGGGACACTGAAGCTTTCTTT
CASTPSLGSLLGDTEAFF
>TRBJ2-7|few|TRBD2|TRBV5-1
TGCGCCAGCAGCTTGGCCGGGGAGGGCGAGCAGTACTTC
CASSLAGEGEQYF
>TRBJ2-1|few|TRBD1|TRBV19
TGTGCCAGTAGTCTCAGGACAGGGAGATACAATGAGCAGTTCTTC
CASSLRTGRYNEQFF
>TRBJ2-7|.|.|TRBV4-2
TGTGCCAGCAGCCAAATAAAGGGGGGCTTGGGGGAGCAGTACTTC
CASSQIKGGLGEQYF
>TRBJ1-5|few|.|TRBV20-1
TGCAGTGCTGTCCCGGGGGGCAATCAGCCCCAGCATTTT
CSAVPGGNQPQHF
>TRBJ2-4|.|.|TRBV12-3/TRBV12-4
TGTGGCAGCAGTTTAGCAGGGGCCATTCAGTACTTC
CGSSLAGAIQYF
>TRBJ2-5|few|TRBD2|TRBV7-2
TGTGCCAGCAGCCAAGGGGCGGGGGGGCTCCAAGAGACCCAGTACTTC
CASSQGAGGLQETQYF